This T cell receptor beta chain appears in the sequencing data of a study of blood T cell repertoires in COVID-19. In the original analysis: Reference gene primers were amplified, and this amplification served to estimate nucleated cell counts. Some clones are missing from TCRdb's copy, which holds only in-frame ones; the method was immunoSEQ multiplex PCR. V, J and clone size reflect that table, while D and trimming were determined from the DNA. The data contain about 270,000 clones, 65% to 90% of them singletons. Trimming removed 5 bases from V and 5 bases from J; junction bases left unmatched: 5. Germline V CDR1 and CDR2: LGHDT, YNNKEL (reference sequence). The CDR3 consists of 14 residues.

This TCR was sampled from a young man who had recovered from COVID-19. The rearrangement joins TRBV3-1 (or the pseudogene TRBV3-2) to TRBJ2-7; 11 bases align to TRBD1. The sample taken for sequencing was PBMCs or T cells enriched from blood (not recorded which). CDR3 bases: TGTGCCAGCAGCTGGACAGGGGGCGGGCACGAGCAGTACTTC. This sequence encodes CASSWTGGGHEQYF.